A single sample is the source of the 17 T cell receptor beta chains below, sequenced in a study of blood T cell repertoires in COVID-19. Libraries were prepared by immunoSEQ multiplex PCR; TCRdb keeps only in-frame clonotypes and omits some of them. The sample lists under 300,000 clones, around 86% occurring once. Sequenced input: peripheral blood. Receptors were obtained from a woman aged 55-70 years with active or convalescent COVID-19.

CDR3 residues: CASSHSGGTLNTQYF. The CDR3 bases are TGTGCCAGCAGTCATAGCGGGGGCACACTTAATACGCAGTATTTT. The chain has TRBV25-1 and TRBJ2-3; the match to TRBD2 covers 9 bases. Germline V gives CDR1 MGHDK, CDR2 SYGVNS. V lost 5 bases, J lost 7 bases, and 10 bases stayed unmatched. This CDR3 spans 15 amino acids.

This chain connects TRBV19 to TRBJ2-5; 10 bases are shared with TRBD2. This CDR3 spans 17 amino acids. The trim removed 5 bases at V and 4 bases at J, leaving 13 bases unmatched. Germline V lookup: CDR1 LNHDA, CDR2 SQIVND (reference sequence). CDR3 in DNA: TGTGCCAGTAGTGGGTATAGCGGGGGGACCGGAGGAGAGACCCAGTACTTC. This translates into CASSGYSGGTGGETQYF.

The V call is TRBV6-2 or TRBV6-3, the J call TRBJ2-1, with D perhaps matching TRBD2 (5 bases). The CDR3 length is 13 residues. CDR1 is MNHEY and CDR2 is SVGEGT in the germline V gene. V lost 6 bases to trimming and J lost 8 bases, with 14 bases between them. The CDR3 region is CASSNTRNHEQFF. The CDR3 DNA sequence: TGTGCCAGCAGCAATACTAGAAACCATGAGCAGTTCTTC.

V and J are TRBV24-1 and TRBJ1-4; D might be TRBD1 (5 bases). V was cut by 1 base and J by 4 bases, with 9 bases left in between. The CDR3 consists of 15 residues. From germline, CDR1 is KGHDR and CDR2 SFDVKD. The CDR3 DNA reads TGTGCCACCAGTGATTTCAGGGCCTTTAATGAAAAACTGTTTTTT. It translates to CATSDFRAFNEKLFF.

This clone was seen at least ten times. The genes are TRBV11-2 and TRBJ1-2, with TRBD1 matching 11 bases. V lost 5 bases, J lost 8 bases, and 4 bases stayed unmatched. The CDR3 is 13 residues long. CDR1 and CDR2 from the germline V gene are SGHAT and FQNNGV. The CDR3 nucleotides read TGTGCCAGCAGCCAAGGACAGGGGGCGGGCTACACCTTC. Its translation is CASSQGQGAGYTF.

CDR3 in amino acids: CASSLSTEFTIYF. The CDR3 nucleotides are TGTGCCAGCTCACTTTCGACAGAGTTCACCATATATTTT. The rearrangement uses TRBV18 and TRBJ1-3, with D maybe TRBD1 (5 bases). Trimming stripped 4 bases from V and 9 bases from J, with 13 bases between. The CDR3 consists of 13 residues. Germline-derived CDR1 and CDR2 are KGHSH and LQKENI. Supplemented by reference TRBV18 and TRBJ1-3, the full variable domain reads NAGVMQNPRHLVRRRGQEARLRCSPMKGHSHVYWYRQLPEEGLKFMVYLQKENIIDESGMPKERFSAEFPKEGPSILRIQQVVRGDSAAYFCASSLSTEFTIYFGEGSWLTVV.

V is TRBV3-1 (or the pseudogene TRBV3-2) and J is TRBJ2-5; 9 positions agree with TRBD2. The junction had 6 bases not matched to a gene; V was cut back by 2 bases and J by 5 bases. The CDR3 runs to 15 residues. CDR1 LGHDT and CDR2 YNNKEL come from the germline V gene (reference sequence). The CDR3 sequence: CASSQMAGGLETQYF. In nucleotides, the CDR3 is TGTGCCAGCAGCCAAATGGCGGGGGGGCTGGAGACCCAGTACTTC.

This clone showed up just a few times. The V and J genes are TRBV6-5 and TRBJ1-2; weak D call: TRBD1 (5 bases). The V gene's germline CDR1 is MNHEY and CDR2 SVGAGI. The germline V and J ends were trimmed by 9 bases and 4 bases, with 15 bases remaining between them. This CDR3 contains 13 residues. CDR3 nucleotide sequence: TGTGCCAGTCGCCCCAGGGAAATCTATGGCTACACCTTC. Protein product: CASRPREIYGYTF.

This clone was observed a few times. V and J are TRBV6-2 or TRBV6-3 and TRBJ2-3; a weak D match, TRBD1 (5 bases). Germline lookup yields CDR1 MNHEY and CDR2 SVGEGT. The CDR3 loop spans 16 amino acids. V was shortened by 3 bases and J by 2 bases, with 15 bases between the two germline ends. The CDR3 DNA sequence: TGTGCCAGCAGTTATAACAGGTTGACCCCCACAGATACGCAGTATTTT. Its translation: CASSYNRLTPTDTQYF.

CDR3 nucleotides: TGTGCCAGCAGTGAAAGGGGACAGGAGGGTGAAAAACTGTTTTTT. It specifies CASSERGQEGEKLFF. This chain links TRBV6-1 with TRBJ1-4, with 8 bases aligning to TRBD1. V shed 2 bases and J 7 bases; nucleotides not matched to a gene: 6. The CDR3 extends over 15 amino acids. The germline V gene encodes CDR1 MNHNS and CDR2 SASEGT.

V and J are TRBV4-2 and TRBJ2-5; D might be TRBD2 (5 bases). This CDR3 comprises 15 residues. The germline CDR1 and CDR2 sequences are LGHNA and YNFKEQ. Trimming took 4 bases from V and 4 from J, leaving 16 bases between them. The CDR3 region has the DNA TGTGCCAGCAGCCCCGTCGGCCCCGCGGGAGAGACCCAGTACTTC. Protein sequence: CASSPVGPAGETQYF.

The gene calls are TRBV6-6 and TRBJ2-5, with a weak D call TRBD1 (6 bases). V was cut by 2 bases and J by 1 base, with 14 bases left in between. Germline V gene lookup returns CDR1 MNHNY and CDR2 SVGAGI (reference sequence). The CDR3 consists of 16 residues. This CDR3 is CASSYGGRGSQETQYF. The CDR3 DNA reads TGTGCCAGCAGTTACGGGGGCCGTGGGAGCCAAGAGACCCAGTACTTC.

The chain has TRBV5-1 and TRBJ1-3; maybe TRBD1 (5 bases). V lost 4 bases to trimming and J lost 2 bases, with 22 bases between them. The CDR3 consists of 18 residues. CDR1 SGHRS and CDR2 YFSETQ come from the germline V gene. CDR3 sequence reads: CASSQLSPGPDTGNTIYF. The CDR3 coding sequence is TGCGCCAGCAGCCAACTAAGTCCGGGTCCGGACACTGGAAACACCATATATTTT.

The CDR3 nucleotides read TGTGCCAGCAGCTATGAATCAGGGTTCATGAACACTGAAGCTTTCTTT. It codes for CASSYESGFMNTEAFF. The chain links TRBV7-9 to TRBJ1-1; D might be TRBD1 (5 bases). The CDR3 spans 16 residues. The germline CDR1 and CDR2 sequences are SEHNR and FQNEAQ (reference sequence). V dropped 4 bases and J dropped 0 bases, with 15 bases sitting between them.

The chain recombines TRBV7-8 with TRBJ2-5; 11 bases align to TRBD2. Germline-derived CDR1 and CDR2 are SGHVS and FQNEAQ. The CDR3 loop spans 16 amino acids. V shed 6 bases and J 4 bases; nucleotides not matched to a gene: 10. CDR3 region: CASSGLGLAGGETQYF. The CDR3 DNA reads TGTGCCAGCAGTGGGTTGGGTCTAGCGGGGGGAGAGACCCAGTACTTC.

The chain has TRBV2 and TRBJ1-2, with TRBD1 matching over 9 bases. CDR1 and CDR2 from the germline V gene are SNHLY and FYNNEI. This CDR3 is 16 amino acids long. V was pared by 6 bases and J by 7 bases, with 15 bases of the junction left unmatched. CDR3 residues: CASSLGGDRVVRGYTF. The CDR3 DNA is TGTGCCAGCAGCCTGGGGGGGGACAGGGTTGTGCGTGGCTACACCTTC.

CDR3 region: CASSYLGQGDYGYTF. As DNA, the CDR3 is TGTGCCAGCAGTTACCTGGGGCAGGGGGACTATGGCTACACCTTC. V and J are TRBV6-2 or TRBV6-3 and TRBJ1-2; 7 positions match TRBD1. The CDR3 is 15 residues long. V dropped 2 bases and J dropped 3; count of bases not matched to a gene: 6. CDR1 is MNHEY, CDR2 SVGEGT, per germline.